The TCR beta chain under discussion was sequenced for a study of cytomegalovirus exposure and HLA in healthy donors. PCR amplification relied on 60 Vbeta primers (plus 13 Jbeta primers). TCRdb's table, derived via immunoSEQ multiplex PCR, lists solely in-frame clones and lacks some. The table shows some 180,000 clones, with about four fifths occurring only once. This CDR3 is built from 16 residues. Trimming cost V 0 bases and J 3 bases; bases outside gene matches: 5. The chain couples TRBV23-1 to TRBJ2-3; TRBD1 matches at 8 bases. TRBV23-1 is flagged as an ORF with uncertain function. The sequence was collected from a woman aged 25 to 39 in good health and CMV-seronegative. Sequencing input: PBMCs. CDR3 residues: CASSQSRTGRTDTQYF. In DNA, the CDR3 is TGCGCCAGCAGTCAATCGCGGACAGGGAGGACAGATACGCAGTATTTT.